Listed here are 28 T cell receptor beta chains from one sample, sequenced in a study of blood T cell repertoires in COVID-19. The assay was immunoSEQ multiplex PCR, and TCRdb's table has in-frame clones only and misses some. The table records some 200,000 clones, 83% of them present only once. Material for sequencing was peripheral blood. The receptors originated from a woman between 40 and 50 years old with acute or convalescent COVID-19.

J is TRBJ1-1 and V is TRBV12-3 or TRBV12-4; D gene unclear. This CDR3 region has 13 residues. Deletions cut 6 bases from V and 0 bases from J, with 8 bases between. This CDR3 is CASRKQMNTEAFF. In nucleotides, the CDR3 is TGTGCCAGCAGAAAACAGATGAACACTGAAGCTTTCTTT.

J is TRBJ1-3 and V is TRBV18; the D gene is possibly TRBD1 (6 bases). CDR3 length: 18 amino acids. V lost 1 base and J 2 bases, leaving 18 bases between the germline ends. Germline assignment: CDR1 KGHSH and CDR2 LQKENI. Written as DNA, the CDR3 is TGTGCCAGCTCACCACGGACCGACCGGTACAGGGCTGGAAACACCATATATTTT. Protein sequence: CASSPRTDRYRAGNTIYF.

This clone occurred a few times. The same CDR3 arises from other DNA sequences in this sample as well. The gene calls are TRBV5-1 and TRBJ2-5; D is unresolved. V lost 5 bases and J 2 bases, leaving 10 bases between the germline ends. The CDR3 runs to 13 residues. CDR1 is SGHRS, CDR2 YFSETQ, per germline. DNA for the CDR3: TGCGCCAGCAGGGTTGGGCAGCAAGAGACCCAGTACTTC. Translated: CASRVGQQETQYF.

Concerning this clone: Other DNA variants within this sample encode the same CDR3. Here the CDR3 DNA reads TGCGCCAGCAGCCAGCAAGAGACCCAGTACTTC. Protein product: CASSQQETQYF. The chain links TRBV5-1 to TRBJ2-5, with D unclear. V was shortened by 4 bases and J by 2 bases, with 3 bases between the two germline ends. The CDR3 contains 11 residues. Per the germline V gene, CDR1 is SGHRS and CDR2 is YFSETQ. Looking up the rest from reference TRBV5-1 and TRBJ2-5 gives the full variable domain: KAGVTQTPRYLIKTRGQQVTLSCSPISGHRSVSWYQQTPGQGLQFLFEYFSETQRNKGNFPGRFSGRQFSNSRSEMNVSTLELGDSALYLCASSQQETQYFGPGTRLLVL.

This chain links TRBV19 with TRBJ2-3; TRBD2 matches 13 bases. CDR1 is LNHDA and CDR2 is SQIVND in the germline V gene (reference sequence). Trimming at V came to 5 bases and at J to 11 bases, leaving 4 bases not matched to a gene. This CDR3 comprises 13 residues. CDR3 in DNA: TGTGCCAGTAGTCCAGGGACTAGCGGGAAGCAGTATTTT. Protein product: CASSPGTSGKQYF. Drawing the rest from reference TRBV19 and TRBJ2-3, the complete variable domain is DGGITQSPKYLFRKEGQNVTLSCEQNLNHDAMYWYRQDPGQGLRLIYYSQIVNDFQKGDIAEGYSVSREKKESFPLTVTSAQKNPTAFYLCASSPGTSGKQYFGPGTRLTVL.

The V and J genes are TRBV7-2 and TRBJ2-5, with a weak D call TRBD2 (6 bases). Trimming left V 5 bases short and J 5 bases short, with 15 bases between. The germline V gene encodes CDR1 SGHTA and CDR2 FQGNSA. The CDR3 runs to 14 residues. The CDR3 sequence: CASSINPAGETQYF. DNA for the CDR3: TGTGCCAGCAGCATCAACCCGGCGGGGGAGACCCAGTACTTC.

This clone has a single count. This chain links TRBV28 with TRBJ2-1, with 7 bases identical to TRBD2. This CDR3 is 14 amino acids long. The germline V gene encodes CDR1 MDHEN and CDR2 SYDVKM. V lost 4 bases, J lost 2 bases, and 2 bases stayed unmatched. The CDR3 sequence is CASSWLAAYNEQFF. The CDR3 DNA follows: TGTGCCAGCAGTTGGCTAGCGGCCTACAATGAGCAGTTCTTC. Using reference TRBV28 and TRBJ2-1 for the parts outside the CDR3, the full variable domain is DVKVTQSSRYLVKRTGEKVFLECVQDMDHENMFWYRQDPGLGLRLIYFSYDVKMKEKGDIPEGYSVSREKKERFSLILESASTNQTSMYLCASSWLAAYNEQFFGPGTRLTVL.

This clone has just a few counts. V usage is TRBV6-1 and J usage is TRBJ1-3; D unclear. Germline assignment: CDR1 MNHNS and CDR2 SASEGT. The CDR3 spans 17 residues. V shed 2 bases and J shed 4 bases, with 18 bases lying between them. Written as DNA, the CDR3 is TGTGCCAGCAGTGAAAATTGGGCGGGCAGAGGGGGAAACACCATATATTTT. It codes for CASSENWAGRGGNTIYF.

The J gene is TRBJ1-1, the V gene TRBV30; no clear D. This CDR3 contains 14 residues. The V end lost 0 bases, the J end lost 2 bases, and 10 bases lay between the germline ends. Germline V gene sequence: CDR1 GTSNPN, CDR2 SVGIG (reference sequence). CDR3 coding DNA: TGTGCCTGGAGTGTACTCGGGAGAAACACTGAAGCTTTCTTT. Amino acid sequence: CAWSVLGRNTEAFF.

The J gene is TRBJ1-6, the V gene TRBV6-5; possible D gene TRBD1, 6 bases. The CDR3 extends over 14 amino acids. V lost 6 bases and J 8 bases, leaving 14 bases between the germline ends. In germline, CDR1 is MNHEY, CDR2 SVGAGI. This chain's CDR3 is CASSSQGMHSPLHF. The CDR3 nucleotides are TGTGCCAGCAGCTCACAGGGTATGCATTCACCCCTCCACTTT.

This chain uses TRBV4-1 with TRBJ1-2; the D is unclear. With 0 bases removed from V and 1 base from J, the gap between germline ends came to 18 bases. Germline V gene lookup returns CDR1 MGHRA and CDR2 YSYEKL. The CDR3 covers 18 residues. The CDR3 is CASSQDRSWRLNNYGYTF. The CDR3 DNA sequence: TGCGCCAGCAGCCAAGATCGGTCGTGGAGGTTAAATAACTATGGCTACACCTTC.

A single count supports this clone. The chain joins TRBV9 to TRBJ2-2, with a weak D call TRBD1 (5 bases). V was pared by 6 bases and J by 7 bases, with 13 bases between. The CDR3 loop spans 13 amino acids. The germline CDR1 and CDR2 sequences are SGDLS and YYNGEE. Here the CDR3 DNA reads TGTGCCAGCACCAGGGCTGAAGGCGGGGAGCTGTTTTTT. Translating it yields CASTRAEGGELFF.

This chain links TRBV30 with TRBJ2-3; TRBD2 is a possible D gene (6 bases). The CDR3 consists of 16 residues. Germline V gives CDR1 GTSNPN, CDR2 SVGIG (reference sequence). Trimming took 4 bases from V and 4 from J, leaving 21 bases between them. The chain's CDR3 is CAWNRGIHGPADTQYF. CDR3 DNA: TGTGCCTGGAACCGCGGGATTCATGGGCCAGCAGATACGCAGTATTTT.

This clone was seen only a few times. The rearrangement joins TRBV15 to TRBJ2-5; D is undetermined. Germline CDR1 reads LNHNV; CDR2 reads YYDKDF (reference sequence). Trimming cost V 0 bases and J 7 bases, with 6 bases left between them. This CDR3 spans 12 amino acids. The CDR3 region is CATSREGGTQYF. In DNA, the CDR3 is TGTGCCACCAGCAGAGAAGGCGGGACCCAGTACTTC.

This chain links TRBV7-2 with TRBJ2-5, with D possibly being TRBD1 (5 bases). The V end was cut by 2 bases, the J end by 2 bases, with 9 bases between. Germline V gene lookup returns CDR1 SGHTA and CDR2 FQGNSA. CDR3 length: 14 amino acids. The CDR3 region is CASSLQGGQETQYF. DNA of the CDR3: TGTGCCAGCAGCTTACAGGGTGGGCAAGAGACCCAGTACTTC. The variable domain in full, with the rest retrieved from reference TRBV7-2 and TRBJ2-5, is GAGVSQSPSNKVTEKGKDVELRCDPISGHTALYWYRQSLGQGLEFLIYFQGNSAPDKSGLPSDRFSAERTGGSVSTLTIQRTQQEDSAVYLCASSLQGGQETQYFGPGTRLLVL.

The chain couples TRBV27 to TRBJ1-1; the D gene is possibly TRBD1 (5 bases). Germline CDR1 and CDR2: MNHEY and SMNVEV (reference sequence). This CDR3 comprises 17 residues. V lost 0 bases and J 6 bases, leaving 20 bases between the germline ends. The CDR3 here is CASSLSNFAGRESEAFF. CDR3 coding DNA: TGTGCCAGCAGTTTATCGAATTTTGCAGGGAGGGAATCTGAAGCTTTCTTT.

This clone was observed at least ten times. The chain joins TRBV11-2 to TRBJ1-2; TRBD1 is a possible D gene (5 bases). This CDR3 has 16 residues. Per the germline V gene, CDR1 is SGHAT and CDR2 is FQNNGV. Between the trimmed V and J ends, which lost 5 bases and 5 bases, there was a span of 21 bases. Written as DNA, the CDR3 is TGTGCCAGCAGCCCAAACGTCGACAGAGCCCATTATGGCTACACCTTC. This sequence encodes CASSPNVDRAHYGYTF.

V and J are TRBV13 and TRBJ1-3; 7 bases are shared with TRBD1. The germline V gene encodes CDR1 PRHDT and CDR2 FYEKMQ (reference sequence). This CDR3 has 15 amino acids. V shed 1 base and J 4 bases; nucleotides not matched to a gene: 4. As DNA, the CDR3 is TGTGCCAGCAGCTTAGACAGGGGAGGAGGAAACACCATATATTTT. Protein: CASSLDRGGGNTIYF.

J is TRBJ1-5 and V is TRBV27, with D possibly being TRBD1 (6 bases). The V gene lost 2 bases and the J gene lost 6 bases, with 11 bases spanning the gap. In germline, CDR1 is MNHEY, CDR2 SMNVEV (reference sequence). This CDR3 has 14 residues. In nucleotides, the CDR3 is TGTGCCAGCAGTTTAACGGGACAAAGTCAGCCCCAGCATTTT. Protein: CASSLTGQSQPQHF.

V and J are TRBV3-1 (or the pseudogene TRBV3-2) and TRBJ2-3; the D gene is possibly TRBD1 (5 bases). Between the trimmed V and J ends, which lost 3 bases and 4 bases, there was a span of 11 bases. The CDR3 totals 14 residues. The germline V gene encodes CDR1 LGHDT and CDR2 YNNKEL (reference sequence). This CDR3 is CASSQRQGPDTQYF. CDR3 DNA sequence: TGTGCCAGCAGCCAGCGGCAGGGCCCAGATACGCAGTATTTT.

This chain links TRBV20-1 with TRBJ1-2; tentatively, D is TRBD1 (6 bases). V lost 3 bases to trimming and J lost 2 bases, with 19 bases between them. Germline V gene lookup returns CDR1 DFQATT and CDR2 SNEGSKA (reference sequence). This CDR3 has 16 amino acids. The DNA for the CDR3 is TGCAGTGCTAGTTCCCCTCGCTGGGGGCAGAACTATGGCTACACCTTC. Amino acid sequence: CSASSPRWGQNYGYTF.

The V call is TRBV5-1, the J call TRBJ2-1; D possibly corresponds to TRBD1 (5 bases). The germline V gene encodes CDR1 SGHRS and CDR2 YFSETQ. V was shortened by 0 bases and J by 1 base, with 14 bases between the two germline ends. The length of the CDR3 is 17 residues. The CDR3 reads CASSLVKGQGSYNEQFF. CDR3 in DNA: TGCGCCAGCAGCTTGGTAAAGGGGCAGGGTTCCTACAATGAGCAGTTCTTC.

The rearrangement uses TRBV2 and TRBJ1-5, with D unclear. CDR3 size: 12 residues. Germline CDR1 SNHLY, CDR2 FYNNEI. Between the trimmed V and J ends, which lost 3 bases and 3 bases, there was a span of 3 bases. Here the CDR3 reads CASSDNNQPQHF. CDR3 nucleotide sequence: TGTGCCAGCAGTGATAACAATCAGCCCCAGCATTTT.

The rearrangement links TRBV7-9 to TRBJ1-6; possibly TRBD1 for D (6 bases). CDR1 and CDR2 from the germline V gene are SEHNR and FQNEAQ (reference sequence). Trimming cost V 8 bases and J 0 bases, with 17 bases left between them. CDR3 size: 17 residues. The CDR3 protein is CASQTPGASSYNSPLHF. The CDR3 nucleotides read TGTGCCAGCCAAACGCCAGGGGCTAGCTCCTATAATTCACCCCTCCACTTT. The complete variable domain, with remaining parts taken from reference TRBV7-9 and TRBJ1-6, reads DTGVSQNPRHKITKRGQNVTFRCDPISEHNRLYWYRQTLGQGPEFLTYFQNEAQLEKSRLLSDRFSAERPKGSFSTLEIQRTEQGDSAMYLCASQTPGASSYNSPLHFGNGTRLTVT.

The chain carries TRBV11-2 and TRBJ1-6; D unresolved. Trimming pared 5 bases from V and 5 bases from J, leaving 19 bases between. The V gene's germline CDR1 is SGHAT and CDR2 FQNNGV. CDR3 length equals 17 residues. The CDR3 coding sequence is TGTGCCAGCAGCCCGATACGAGGAGGAACCAATAATTCACCCCTCCACTTT. Its translation is CASSPIRGGTNNSPLHF.

The chain employs TRBV29-1 and TRBJ1-1, with a tentative D call TRBD1 (5 bases). CDR3 size: 12 residues. V lost 7 bases and J 3 bases, leaving 12 bases between the germline ends. Germline CDR1 is SQVTM and CDR2 is ANQGSEA. The CDR3 bases are TGCAGCGCCCTGACAGTTTACACTGAAGCTTTCTTT. This encodes CSALTVYTEAFF. The variable domain in full, with the rest retrieved from reference TRBV29-1 and TRBJ1-1, is SAVISQKPSRDICQRGTSLTIQCQVDSQVTMMFWYRQQPGQSLTLIATANQGSEATYESGFVIDKFPISRPNLTFSTLTVSNMSPEDSSIYLCSALTVYTEAFFGQGTRLTVV.

V and J are TRBV29-1 and TRBJ1-1; D call uncertain. The CDR3 has 14 amino acids. V was trimmed by 8 bases and J by 0 bases, leaving 16 bases between them. The V gene's germline CDR1 is SQVTM and CDR2 ANQGSEA. CDR3 DNA: TGCAGCCCCCGACTATTGAGGATGAACACTGAAGCTTTCTTT. Translated, it gives CSPRLLRMNTEAFF.

The CDR3 loop reads CASRPREGVGDTQYF. The CDR3 DNA sequence: TGTGCCAGCAGGCCGCGGGAAGGGGTCGGAGATACGCAGTATTTT. The chain couples TRBV6-5 to TRBJ2-3, with a tentative D call TRBD2 (6 bases). From germline, CDR1 is MNHEY and CDR2 SVGAGI. The CDR3 extends over 15 amino acids. V lost 6 bases and J lost 5, with 18 bases in between.